This TCR beta chain was recovered during a study of OX40 agonist ivuxolimab in advanced cancers. The study's findings and limits: More expanded clones were seen, on average, in CD8+ T cells than in CD4+.

Trimming took 3 bases from V and 4 from J; bases not matched to a gene: 7. Germline V gene data show CDR1 as MDHEN and CDR2 as SYDVKM. This CDR3 spans 15 amino acids. Using immunoSEQ multiplex PCR, the repertoire was profiled, and TCRdb retains in-frame clones only, with some absent. The table shows 30,000 to 45,000 clones, with approximately 86% occurring only once. Notes on this clone: Its cognate antigen is unknown.

The chain carries TRBV28 and TRBJ2-7, with 9 bases matching TRBD1. The sequence was collected from an adult with an advanced solid tumor such as melanoma, head and neck, liver or kidney cancer. Here the sequenced sample was CD4+ or CD8+ T cells sorted from blood, taken in a trial of the OX40 agonist ivuxolimab. This chain's CDR3 is CASSFHDRGLYEQYF. The CDR3 DNA follows: TGTGCCAGCAGTTTCCACGACAGGGGGTTGTACGAGCAGTACTTC.